These T cell receptor beta chains were read from a single sample in a study of cytomegalovirus exposure and HLA in healthy donors. Sequenced by immunoSEQ multiplex PCR; TCRdb stores in-frame clones only, minus some. The sample lists 150,000 to 200,000 clones, more than 85% occurring once. Sample: PBMCs. The receptor set was obtained from a woman aged 18-29 years in good health and CMV-seronegative. Each CDR3 is given with its conserved first and last residue. D genes are given only for firm matches. Clone size is shown for a subset of rows, as once, few, many or a class of expanded clone.

CDR3	DNA	D	V	J	length	size
CASSQGGGRRTNGYTF	TGCGCCAGCAGCCAAGGGGGGGGACGGCGGACAAATGGCTACACCTTC	.	TRBV4-1	TRBJ1-2	16	.
CASRPETVYTEAFF	TGTGCCAGCAGACCCGAGACAGTGTACACTGAAGCTTTCTTT	.	TRBV2	TRBJ1-1	14	.
CASSRGPGTGELFF	TGTGCCAGCAGCAGGGGCCCGGGCACCGGGGAGCTGTTTTTT	.	TRBV5-5	TRBJ2-2	14	.
CASQRVRGDEQFF	TGCGCCAGCCAGCGAGTCAGAGGCGATGAGCAGTTCTTC	.	TRBV5-1	TRBJ2-1	13	.
CASRFGQGSAYEQYF	TGTGCCAGCAGATTTGGACAGGGGAGCGCCTACGAGCAGTACTTC	TRBD1	TRBV6-6	TRBJ2-7	15	.
CASSVGLAANTGELFF	TGTGCCAGCAGCGTAGGACTAGCGGCGAACACCGGGGAGCTGTTTTTT	TRBD2	TRBV9	TRBJ2-2	16	.
CAISESGADEKLFF	TGTGCCATCAGTGAGAGTGGGGCAGATGAAAAACTGTTTTTT	.	TRBV10-3	TRBJ1-4	14	.
CASSQRGLAGGSGELFF	TGTGCCAGCAGCCAACGGGGGCTAGCGGGGGGCTCCGGGGAGCTGTTTTTT	TRBD2	TRBV4-2	TRBJ2-2	17	.
CSAGGGFDQPQHF	TGCAGCGCTGGCGGGGGGTTTGATCAGCCCCAGCATTTT	.	TRBV29-1	TRBJ1-5	13	.
CASSEWGTGSTDTQYF	TGTGCCAGCAGTGAATGGGGGACAGGGTCCACAGATACGCAGTATTTT	TRBD1	TRBV2	TRBJ2-3	16	.
CASSVGWGVYSPLHF	TGTGCCAGCAGCGTAGGGTGGGGGGTATATTCACCCCTCCACTTT	.	TRBV9	TRBJ1-6	15	.
CASSFSGGAADTQYF	TGTGCCAGCAGCTTTAGCGGGGGGGCCGCAGATACGCAGTATTTT	TRBD2	TRBV5-4	TRBJ2-3	15	.
CASMDRDSYTF	TGCGCCAGTATGGACCGGGACAGCTACACCTTC	.	TRBV10-2	TRBJ1-2	11	.
CAIRPGQGIDEQFF	TGTGCCATCAGGCCGGGACAGGGGATCGATGAGCAGTTCTTC	TRBD1	TRBV10-3	TRBJ2-1	14	.
CASSPDRHPNYGYTF	TGTGCCAGCAGTCCCGACAGACACCCTAACTATGGCTACACCTTC	.	TRBV6-1	TRBJ1-2	15	.
CAISESAGGGAEAFF	TGTGCCATCAGTGAGTCTGCGGGGGGAGGCGCTGAAGCTTTCTTT	.	TRBV10-3	TRBJ1-1	15	.
CASSLDRGRRGNTIYF	TGTGCCAGCAGCTTGGACAGGGGGCGCCGGGGAAACACCATATATTTT	TRBD1	TRBV5-6	TRBJ1-3	16	.
CASSLALGHTNTDTQYF	TGTGCCAGCAGCTTAGCTCTGGGACACACAAACACAGATACGCAGTATTTT	.	TRBV7-6	TRBJ2-3	17	.
CASSIVAGGPSEQFF	TGTGCCAGTAGTATAGTAGCGGGAGGGCCCAGTGAGCAGTTCTTC	TRBD2	TRBV19	TRBJ2-1	15	.
CAISESWQGEGYTF	TGTGCCATCAGTGAGTCGTGGCAGGGGGAAGGCTACACCTTC	TRBD1	TRBV10-3	TRBJ1-2	14	.
CASSLRREPYGYTF	TGTGCCAGCTCATTGCGGCGGGAGCCCTATGGCTACACCTTC	.	TRBV18	TRBJ1-2	14	.
CASSDLGLLAFF	TGTGCCAGCAGTGACTTAGGACTCCTCGCTTTCTTT	.	TRBV2	TRBJ1-1	12	.
CATSREQGGPFNQPQHF	TGTGCCACCAGCAGAGAACAAGGGGGACCCTTCAATCAGCCCCAGCATTTT	.	TRBV15	TRBJ1-5	17	once
CASSLRPSGVGNEQFF	TGCGCCAGCAGCCTCCGACCCAGCGGGGTAGGCAATGAGCAGTTCTTC	TRBD2	TRBV5-1	TRBJ2-1	16	.
CAVEGRPQGEKLFF	TGTGCCGTGGAGGGTCGGCCCCAGGGAGAAAAACTGTTTTTT	.	TRBV19	TRBJ1-4	14	.
CASSTRERYEQYF	TGTGCCAGCAGCACCCGGGAGCGCTACGAGCAGTACTTC	.	TRBV7-9	TRBJ2-7	13	.
CASAGEPAGSEKLFF	TGTGCCAGCGCCGGCGAGCCGGCGGGGAGTGAAAAACTGTTTTTT	.	TRBV6-4	TRBJ1-4	15	.
CASSARQGHGYTF	TGTGCCAGCAGTGCCCGACAGGGGCATGGCTACACCTTC	TRBD1	TRBV27	TRBJ1-2	13	.
CASSLGQREGPLEQYF	TGTGCCAGCAGCTTAGGCCAGCGGGAGGGCCCTCTCGAGCAGTACTTC	TRBD2	TRBV7-2	TRBJ2-7	16	.
CAWSVIHEQYF	TGTGCCTGGAGTGTCATCCACGAGCAGTACTTC	.	TRBV30	TRBJ2-7	11	.
CASSEVPQLRSGANVLTF	TGTGCCAGCAGTGAAGTACCCCAACTGCGCTCTGGGGCCAACGTCCTGACTTTC	.	TRBV6-1	TRBJ2-6	18	.
CASSEGQIYGYTF	TGTGCCAGCAGTGAAGGACAGATCTATGGCTACACCTTC	.	TRBV6-1	TRBJ1-2	13	.
CASSQETSGVIDTQYF	TGTGCCAGCAGCCAAGAAACTAGCGGGGTTATAGATACGCAGTATTTT	TRBD2	TRBV4-2	TRBJ2-3	16	many
CASSDSLRRWPQHF	TGTGCCAGCAGTGACTCACTACGCCGGTGGCCCCAGCATTTT	.	TRBV6-4	TRBJ1-5	14	.
CASSIGQGGEKLFF	TGTGCCAGTAGTATTGGCCAGGGAGGGGAAAAACTGTTTTTT	.	TRBV19	TRBJ1-4	14	.
CASRSDRVGNTIYF	TGTGCCAGCAGGAGTGACAGGGTTGGAAACACCATATATTTT	TRBD1	TRBV6-5	TRBJ1-3	14	few
CASSLGTIGANEQFF	TGCGCCAGCAGCTTGGGGACTATCGGGGCCAATGAGCAGTTCTTC	.	TRBV5-1	TRBJ2-1	15	.
CAWSVMGPSTDTQYF	TGTGCCTGGAGTGTAATGGGGCCTAGCACAGATACGCAGTATTTT	.	TRBV30	TRBJ2-3	15	.
CSVGDRGLSYEQYF	TGCAGCGTTGGCGACAGGGGATTGTCCTACGAGCAGTACTTC	TRBD1	TRBV29-1	TRBJ2-7	14	.
CASSLAGMSNQPQHF	TGCGCCAGCAGCTTGGCAGGGATGAGCAATCAGCCCCAGCATTTT	.	TRBV5-1	TRBJ1-5	15	.
CASSYFRAGANVLTF	TGTGCCAGCAGTTATTTTCGAGCTGGGGCCAACGTCCTGACTTTC	.	TRBV6-5	TRBJ2-6	15	.
CASSSRTGAYEQYF	TGTGCCAGCAGCTCCAGGACAGGAGCCTACGAGCAGTACTTC	TRBD1	TRBV7-6	TRBJ2-7	14	.
CASSQEGTSDYNEQFF	TGCGCCAGCAGCCAAGAGGGTACTAGCGACTACAATGAGCAGTTCTTC	TRBD2	TRBV4-1	TRBJ2-1	16	.
CASSFLGEKLFF	TGTGCCAGCAGCTTCCTCGGGGAAAAACTGTTTTTT	.	TRBV28	TRBJ1-4	12	.